A single sample gave rise to the 21 T cell receptor beta chains below, sequenced in a study of blood T cell repertoires in COVID-19. Sequencing was performed with immunoSEQ multiplex PCR; in TCRdb, only in-frame clones are kept and a portion is missing. Of tens of thousands of clones listed, 88% are singletons. The sequenced sample consisted of peripheral blood. The receptors stem from a human donor in a cohort sampled during active COVID-19.

This clone has only one observation. This chain joins TRBV11-2 and TRBJ2-1; D is undetermined. CDR3 length equals 14 residues. Germline assignment: CDR1 SGHAT and CDR2 FQNNGV. V was clipped by 4 bases and J by 6 bases, with 13 bases between them. The CDR3 DNA sequence: TGTGCCAGCAGCTCGAGCTGGTCGGGCAATGAGCAGTTCTTC. Its translation is CASSSSWSGNEQFF. The entire variable domain, with the rest obtained from reference TRBV11-2 and TRBJ2-1, is as follows: EAGVAQSPRYKIIEKRQSVAFWCNPISGHATLYWYQQILGQGPKLLIQFQNNGVVDDSQLPKDRFSAERLKGVDSTLKIQPAKLEDSAVYLCASSSSWSGNEQFFGPGTRLTVL.

V usage is TRBV5-6 and J usage is TRBJ2-1; 10 bases fit TRBD1. Germline CDR1 and CDR2: SGHDT and YYEEEE. The CDR3 totals 17 residues. V lost 0 bases and J lost 6; bases outside the gene matches: 9. CDR3 amino acids: CASSLVGRQGATNEQFF. The CDR3 DNA follows: TGTGCCAGCAGCTTGGTAGGCAGACAGGGGGCGACCAATGAGCAGTTCTTC.

This rearrangement joins TRBV19 to TRBJ2-3; TRBD2 matches 7 bases. Germline CDR1 LNHDA, CDR2 SQIVND (reference sequence). CDR3 size: 14 residues. V trimming: 3 bases; J trimming: 8 bases; junction bases outside the gene matches: 8. The CDR3: CASSIGPSSGTQYF. DNA of the CDR3: TGTGCCAGTAGTATCGGTCCGTCTAGCGGTACGCAGTATTTT.

This clone appeared a few times. The chain joins TRBV10-1 to TRBJ2-5; the match to TRBD1 covers 8 bases. Germline CDR1 is WNHNN and CDR2 is SYGVQD (reference sequence). The CDR3 has 15 residues. V shed 4 bases and J 5 bases; nucleotides not matched to a gene: 9. This chain's CDR3 is CASSGGQGARETQYF. The CDR3 bases are TGCGCCAGCAGTGGAGGACAGGGAGCGAGGGAGACCCAGTACTTC.

As concerns this clone: Sequence at one end of the junction differs from germline and may be a read error. V is TRBV2 and J is TRBJ2-5; no clear D gene. Germline V gene lookup returns CDR1 SNHLY and CDR2 FYNNEI. CDR3 length equals 10 residues. CDR3 sequence: CASSEETQYF. In nucleotides, the CDR3 is TGTGCCAGCAGCGAAGAGACCCAGTACTTC.

Comment on this clone: The junction differs from germline at one of its ends, possibly a read error. The chain links TRBV2 to TRBJ1-3, with no clear D. Germline loops: CDR1 SNHLY, CDR2 FYNNEI. CDR3 length: 11 amino acids. The CDR3 region is CASTSWASSNF. The DNA for the CDR3 is TGTGCCAGCACGAGTTGGGCCTCCTCGAATTTT.

This clone has a handful of counts. The J gene is TRBJ1-4, the V gene TRBV4-3; tentative D call: TRBD1 (6 bases). Trimming removed 3 bases from V and 3 bases from J, with 11 bases in between. There are 15 residues in the CDR3. Germline CDR1 is LGHNA and CDR2 is YSLEER. CDR3 bases: TGCGCCAGCAGCCAGTACAGGGATCCTAATGAAAAACTGTTTTTT. Its protein is CASSQYRDPNEKLFF.

This clone is medium-sized within its sample. The gene calls are TRBV11-2 and TRBJ1-2; D gene unclear. The CDR3 spans 11 residues. Germline CDR1 reads SGHAT; CDR2 reads FQNNGV. Trimming took 7 bases from V and 4 from J, leaving 7 bases between them. The CDR3 region is CASTLPYGYTF. The CDR3 region has the DNA TGTGCCAGCACCCTACCCTATGGCTACACCTTC.

The chain recombines TRBV6-6 with TRBJ1-2, with no clear D. The germline V gene has CDR1 MNHNY and CDR2 SVGAGI (reference sequence). The CDR3 is 13 residues long. With 5 bases removed from V and 8 bases from J, the gap between germline ends came to 15 bases. CDR3 sequence: CASSTTGVEGYTF. CDR3 nucleotide sequence: TGTGCCAGCAGTACTACCGGGGTGGAGGGCTACACCTTC.

V gene TRBV15 combines with J gene TRBJ2-3; 9 bases align to TRBD1. Germline trimming cut 5 bases from V and 2 bases from J; bases unmatched to any gene: 5. Germline CDR1 is LNHNV and CDR2 is YYDKDF (reference sequence). This CDR3 region has 15 residues. CDR3 region: CATSEGQGNTDTQYF. DNA of the CDR3: TGTGCCACCAGCGAAGGACAGGGGAACACAGATACGCAGTATTTT.

This chain uses TRBV5-4 with TRBJ2-3; D not certain. V dropped 0 bases and J dropped 2 bases, with 4 bases sitting between them. From germline, CDR1 is SGHNT and CDR2 YYREEE (reference sequence). The CDR3 is 13 residues long. The CDR3 spells CASSLVITDTQYF. The CDR3 DNA reads TGTGCCAGCAGCTTGGTAATCACAGATACGCAGTATTTT.

This clone was counted a few times. V and J are TRBV3-1 (or the pseudogene TRBV3-2) and TRBJ1-6; 7 nucleotides align to TRBD1. CDR1 LGHDT and CDR2 YNNKEL come from the germline V gene (reference sequence). This CDR3 has 14 amino acids. With V trimmed by 6 bases and J by 14 bases, 13 bases remained unmatched. CDR3 amino acids: CASSIGRGASALHF. The CDR3 bases are TGTGCCAGCAGTATCGGCAGGGGGGCCTCAGCCCTCCACTTT.

V gene TRBV9 combines with J gene TRBJ2-3, with D possibly TRBD2 on 6 matching bases. Between the trimmed V and J ends, which lost 0 bases and 4 bases, there was a span of 12 bases. CDR3 length: 15 residues. Germline V lookup: CDR1 SGDLS, CDR2 YYNGEE. CDR3 residues: CASSVGQREADTQYF. The DNA for the CDR3 is TGTGCCAGCAGCGTAGGCCAGAGGGAGGCAGATACGCAGTATTTT.

This chain links TRBV19 with TRBJ2-6; D might be TRBD1 (6 bases). The CDR3 runs to 15 residues. Germline assignment: CDR1 LNHDA and CDR2 SQIVND (reference sequence). V shed 2 bases and J shed 2 bases, with 7 bases lying between them. Here the CDR3 reads CASSIPGAGANVLTF. The CDR3, as DNA: TGTGCCAGTAGTATACCAGGGGCTGGGGCCAACGTCCTGACTTTC.

This clone was counted between two and nine times. The chain has TRBV10-2 and TRBJ1-6; TRBD1 agrees at 8 bases. CDR1 is WSHSY and CDR2 is SAAADI in the germline V gene. The CDR3 is 14 amino acids. V trimming: 6 bases; J trimming: 10 bases; junction bases outside the gene matches: 8. The CDR3 is CASSLTGARSPLHF. CDR3 in DNA: TGCGCCAGCAGCTTGACAGGGGCACGGTCACCCCTCCACTTT.

The rearrangement joins TRBV13 to TRBJ1-6; TRBD1 matches at 8 bases. The germline V gene encodes CDR1 PRHDT and CDR2 FYEKMQ (reference sequence). V was pared by 5 bases and J by 7 bases, with 10 bases of the junction left unmatched. This CDR3 comprises 16 residues. Here the CDR3 reads CASSLRTGRWNSPLHF. CDR3 coding DNA: TGTGCCAGCAGCCTCCGGACAGGGAGGTGGAATTCACCCCTCCACTTT.

The chain couples TRBV3-1 (or the pseudogene TRBV3-2) to TRBJ1-2; D gene uncertain. The CDR3 has 11 amino acids. V was shortened by 2 bases and J by 8 bases, with 6 bases between the two germline ends. CDR1 is LGHDT and CDR2 is YNNKEL in the germline V gene (reference sequence). DNA of the CDR3: TGTGCCAGCAGCCAATCCTACGGCTACACCTTC. Its translation: CASSQSYGYTF.

Only one count was recorded for this clone. The V and J genes are TRBV30 and TRBJ2-3; D is possibly TRBD2 (6 bases). This CDR3 spans 14 amino acids. Trimming removed 5 bases from V and 0 bases from J, with 12 bases in between. Germline loops: CDR1 GTSNPN, CDR2 SVGIG (reference sequence). Here the CDR3 DNA reads TGTGCCTGGGCGGGAACGGTGAGCACAGATACGCAGTATTTT. Translating gives CAWAGTVSTDTQYF.

The V call is TRBV21-1, the J call TRBJ1-2; the listed D gene, TRBD1, was not tested against the DNA. TRBV21-1 constitutes a pseudogene. The CDR3 length is 13 residues. The DNA for the CDR3 is TGTGCCAGCACCCCAGGGGGAAACTATGGCTACACCTTC. Translated: CASTPGGNYGYTF.

This rearrangement joins TRBV30 to TRBJ2-7; 7 nucleotides match TRBD1. Germline CDR1 is GTSNPN and CDR2 is SVGIG (reference sequence). The CDR3 spans 13 residues. The CDR3 spells CALRTGESYEQYF. The DNA for the CDR3 is TGTGCTTTAAGAACAGGGGAATCCTACGAGCAGTACTTC.

V is TRBV27 and J is TRBJ2-5, with TRBD2 matching 13 bases. CDR1 is MNHEY, CDR2 SMNVEV, per germline (reference sequence). V dropped 6 bases and J dropped 3; count of bases not matched to a gene: 10. The length of the CDR3 is 17 residues. Here the CDR3 reads CASRGLAGRMGKETQYF. The CDR3 region has the DNA TGTGCCAGCAGGGGACTAGCGGGGCGTATGGGGAAAGAGACCCAGTACTTC.